These T cell receptor beta chains were read from a single sample in a study of T cells after somatic rescue of genetic block. TCRdb's copy holds only in-frame clones and misses some; the assay was immunoSEQ multiplex PCR. This sample has more than 70,000 clones; more than 80% occur once, and the top ten carry approximately 1.5%. Material: peripheral blood mononuclear cells (PBMCs). The receptors come from a young woman. Both conserved end residues are part of each CDR3. D genes are given only for firm matches. Some rows have no size entry. The others give once, few or many, or a class for an expanded clone.

clone_size	v_call	d_call	j_call	cdr3_aa	cdr3_nt
.	TRBV27	.	TRBJ2-4	CASSVRQLAKNIQYF	TGTGCCAGCAGCGTCCGACAGCTAGCCAAAAACATTCAGTACTTC
.	TRBV13	TRBD2	TRBJ2-1	CASSLVAGGRNEQFF	TGTGCCAGCAGCTTAGTAGCGGGAGGGCGCAATGAGCAGTTCTTC
.	TRBV10-2	.	TRBJ2-3	CASSGLETDTQYF	TGCGCCAGCAGTGGACTAGAAACAGATACGCAGTATTTT
.	TRBV28	TRBD2	TRBJ2-7	CATAGRTRWEGRVFPYEQYF	TGTGCCACCGCCGGCCGAACTCGGTGGGAAGGGAGGGTCTTCCCCTACGAGCAGTACTTC
.	TRBV30	.	TRBJ2-7	CAWALGHEQYF	TGTGCCTGGGCCCTGGGCCACGAGCAGTACTTC
.	TRBV9	TRBD2	TRBJ2-1	CASSVYGRGTYNEQFF	TGTGCCAGCAGCGTTTACGGGAGGGGAACCTACAATGAGCAGTTCTTC
once	TRBV5-1	.	TRBJ2-7	CASSPDVVSYEQYF	TGCGCCAGCAGCCCGGATGTGGTCTCCTACGAGCAGTACTTC
.	TRBV4-1	TRBD1	TRBJ1-4	CASSRQGSSQGAGEKLFF	TGCGCCAGCAGCCGGCAAGGGTCCTCCCAGGGGGCTGGTGAAAAACTGTTTTTT
.	TRBV5-1	TRBD2	TRBJ2-3	CASSPSGSFPDTQYF	TGCGCCAGCAGCCCTAGCGGGAGTTTCCCAGATACGCAGTATTTT
.	TRBV27	.	TRBJ2-3	CASSPTVLVRTDTQYF	TGTGCCAGCAGTCCAACCGTCCTGGTACGCACAGATACGCAGTATTTT
.	TRBV27	.	TRBJ2-2	CASSLLSRTGELFF	TGTGCCAGCAGCCTTCTGAGCCGTACCGGGGAGCTGTTTTTT
.	TRBV4-3	TRBD2	TRBJ2-5	CASSQDRGGRGGETQYF	TGCGCCAGCAGCCAAGATCGGGGCGGGAGGGGCGGAGAGACCCAGTACTTC
once	TRBV6-5	.	TRBJ1-1	CASSYISTPKTEAFF	TGTGCCAGCAGTTACATTAGTACTCCCAAAACTGAAGCTTTCTTT
once	TRBV29-1	.	TRBJ1-2	CSVGGGPLYGYTF	TGCAGCGTTGGGGGGGGTCCCCTCTATGGCTACACCTTC
.	TRBV27	TRBD1	TRBJ1-1	CASGQGRSTEAFF	TGTGCCAGCGGACAGGGTCGGTCCACTGAAGCTTTCTTT
.	TRBV6-1	.	TRBJ1-5	CASSEPRGKSQPQHF	TGTGCCAGCAGTGAACCTCGGGGGAAGAGCCAGCCCCAGCATTTT
once	TRBV6-1	.	TRBJ1-3	CASSEGVAGNTIYF	TGTGCCAGCAGTGAAGGGGTTGCTGGAAACACCATATATTTT